These 24 T cell receptor beta chains were all obtained from the same sample, sequenced in a study of cytomegalovirus exposure and HLA in healthy donors. The PCR contained 60 Vbeta and 13 Jbeta primers. Assay: immunoSEQ multiplex PCR; the TCRdb copy retains only in-frame clones and omits some. Found here are 90,000 to 150,000 clones, approximately 80% of them singletons; the top ten hold around 12%. Source material: PBMCs. These receptors came from a woman aged 40 to 50 in good health and CMV-seropositive.

The chain couples TRBV28 to TRBJ1-2, with a tentative D call TRBD1 (6 bases). Trimming removed 7 bases from V and 0 bases from J, with 9 bases in between. The CDR3 length is 13 residues. Per germline, CDR1 MDHEN and CDR2 SYDVKM. Written as DNA, the CDR3 is TGTGCCAGCACCCGGACAGCTAACTATGGCTACACCTTC. Translating gives CASTRTANYGYTF.

The V gene is TRBV9, the J gene TRBJ1-1, with TRBD1 as a possible D gene (6 bases). CDR3 length: 13 residues. Germline V gives CDR1 SGDLS, CDR2 YYNGEE. V lost 2 bases, J lost 7 bases, and 12 bases lay in between. CDR3 nucleotide sequence: TGTGCCAGCAGCGTTGGGGACACCCTTGAAGCTTTCTTT. Encoded protein: CASSVGDTLEAFF.

This clone was found a few times. The J gene is TRBJ1-5, the V gene TRBV10-3; TRBD1 agrees at 11 bases. The V and J ends lost 6 bases and 3 bases, in that order; junction bases with no gene match: 1. This CDR3 has 14 residues. Germline V CDR1 and CDR2: ENHRY, SYGVKD. The CDR3 region is CAIRGQGDNQPQHF. The CDR3 DNA is TGTGCCATCAGGGGACAGGGGGACAATCAGCCCCAGCATTTT.

The V and J genes are TRBV5-1 and TRBJ2-1; D ambiguous. The V end was cut by 4 bases, the J end by 5 bases, with 13 bases between. The CDR3 loop spans 14 amino acids. Per the germline V gene, CDR1 is SGHRS and CDR2 is YFSETQ. In DNA, the CDR3 is TGCGCCAGCAGCGGGCCCCACCAGGACAATGAGCAGTTCTTC. Protein: CASSGPHQDNEQFF. Supplemented by reference TRBV5-1 and TRBJ2-1, the full variable domain reads KAGVTQTPRYLIKTRGQQVTLSCSPISGHRSVSWYQQTPGQGLQFLFEYFSETQRNKGNFPGRFSGRQFSNSRSEMNVSTLELGDSALYLCASSGPHQDNEQFFGPGTRLTVL.

CDR3 in DNA: TGTGCCAGCAGCTCCCGACTAGCGGGGGGCTACACCGGGGAGCTGTTTTTT. Translated, it gives CASSSRLAGGYTGELFF. The chain couples TRBV7-2 to TRBJ2-2; 13 bases map to TRBD2. The V segment lost 4 bases and the J segment 3 bases; nucleotides outside the gene matches: 5. The CDR3 is 17 amino acids. Germline V gene lookup returns CDR1 SGHTA and CDR2 FQGNSA.

CDR3 nucleotides: TGCGCCAGCAGCACAGGCTCCACAGGGACACTAGCCAAAAACATTCAGTACTTC. It encodes CASSTGSTGTLAKNIQYF. The chain recombines TRBV5-1 with TRBJ2-4, with D possibly TRBD1 on 6 matching bases. Per germline, CDR1 SGHRS and CDR2 YFSETQ. The CDR3 has 18 residues. V was pared by 4 bases and J by 0 bases, with 20 bases between. The full variable domain, with the rest looked up from reference TRBV5-1 and TRBJ2-4, is KAGVTQTPRYLIKTRGQQVTLSCSPISGHRSVSWYQQTPGQGLQFLFEYFSETQRNKGNFPGRFSGRQFSNSRSEMNVSTLELGDSALYLCASSTGSTGTLAKNIQYFGAGTRLSVL.

Here the CDR3 DNA reads TGTGCTAGTGCCCCTAGCGGGGGGCCTGCCTACGAGCAGTACTTC. This translates into CASAPSGGPAYEQYF. V gene TRBV12-5 combines with J gene TRBJ2-7, with 11 nucleotides matching TRBD2. Trimming cost V 7 bases and J 2 bases; bases outside gene matches: 7. This CDR3 is built from 15 residues. Germline CDR1 LGHNT, CDR2 FRNRAP.

The chain is built from TRBV7-2 and TRBJ2-1; perhaps TRBD2 as D (7 bases). V gave up 6 bases and J gave up 8 bases, with 14 bases separating them. Germline V CDR1 and CDR2: SGHTA, FQGNSA. The CDR3 spans 13 residues. The DNA for the CDR3 is TGTGCCAGCAGTAGGGGGGGTTCACATGAGCAGTTCTTC. This translates into CASSRGGSHEQFF.

This chain joins TRBV5-4 and TRBJ1-1; 9 bases fit TRBD1. The CDR3 extends over 14 amino acids. Germline lookup yields CDR1 SGHNT and CDR2 YYREEE (reference sequence). V was clipped by 4 bases and J by 10 bases; unmatched bases: 11. Here the CDR3 DNA reads TGTGCCAGCAGCACAGGGGGCGGGCGTTACGGAGCTTTCTTT. Translation: CASSTGGGRYGAFF.

With regard to this clone: Other DNA sequences within the sample encode an identical CDR3. V gene TRBV6-5 combines with J gene TRBJ1-1; D uncertain. The length of the CDR3 is 14 residues. V was clipped by 6 bases and J by 0 bases, with 11 bases between them. The germline CDR1 and CDR2 sequences are MNHEY and SVGAGI. CDR3 region: CASRYGQLNTEAFF. DNA of the CDR3: TGTGCCAGCAGATACGGGCAGTTGAACACTGAAGCTTTCTTT.

This sequence joins TRBV2 and TRBJ2-5, with 12 nucleotides matching TRBD2. J was trimmed by 7 bases and V by 5 bases; bases with no gene match: 8. The germline CDR1 and CDR2 sequences are SNHLY and FYNNEI. The CDR3 covers 15 residues. The CDR3 spells CASSTTSGGRATQYF. In DNA form, the CDR3 reads TGTGCCAGCAGTACAACTAGCGGGGGGAGGGCGACCCAGTACTTC.

The chain couples TRBV2 to TRBJ2-6, with D maybe TRBD2 (5 bases). The CDR3 covers 15 residues. Germline V CDR1 and CDR2: SNHLY, FYNNEI. V lost 7 bases to trimming and J lost 0 bases, with 10 bases between them. CDR3: CASKTGFSGANVLTF. As DNA, the CDR3 is TGTGCCAGCAAAACGGGATTCTCTGGGGCCAACGTCCTGACTTTC.

The chain combines TRBV7-2 with TRBJ2-5, with TRBD1 matching over 8 bases. CDR1 and CDR2 from the germline V gene are SGHTA and FQGNSA. The CDR3 contains 17 residues. Unmatched junction bases numbered 11, after V lost 5 bases and J lost 0 bases. The CDR3 bases are TGTGCCAGCAGCCAGATGGGGGACAGGTGGTACCAAGAGACCCAGTACTTC. This translates into CASSQMGDRWYQETQYF.

DNA of the CDR3: TGTGCCAGCAGTGTTGGGAGAAATCAGCCCCAGCATTTT. Protein: CASSVGRNQPQHF. This chain links TRBV2 with TRBJ1-5; no clear D gene. V was clipped by 4 bases and J by 4 bases, with 8 bases between them. The CDR3 contains 13 residues. Per the germline V gene, CDR1 is SNHLY and CDR2 is FYNNEI.

This clone showed up just once. CDR3 loop: CASMTENGGAPGGRQPQHF. The CDR3 nucleotides are TGTGCCAGTATGACCGAGAACGGGGGAGCCCCAGGGGGAAGGCAGCCCCAGCATTTT. The rearrangement links TRBV19 to TRBJ1-5; TRBD1 matches at 7 bases. CDR1 and CDR2 (germline): LNHDA, SQIVND (reference sequence). V shed 7 bases, J shed 7 bases, and the junction held 25 bases outside the gene matches. CDR3 length: 19 amino acids.

This sequence joins TRBV5-1 and TRBJ2-2, with 8 bases matching TRBD1. CDR3 length: 15 amino acids. J was trimmed by 6 bases and V by 0 bases; bases with no gene match: 4. Germline CDR1 reads SGHRS; CDR2 reads YFSETQ. The CDR3 nucleotides are TGCGCCAGCAGCTTGGCCACGACAGGGGCCGGGGAGCTGTTTTTT. It is translated as CASSLATTGAGELFF.

The J gene is TRBJ1-2, the V gene TRBV29-1, with 7 bases identical to TRBD1. This CDR3 contains 11 residues. The V gene's germline CDR1 is SQVTM and CDR2 ANQGSEA. Unmatched junction bases numbered 7, after V lost 7 bases and J lost 8 bases. CDR3 DNA sequence: TGCAGCGAGGGAACAGGGGAGGGCTACACCTTC. Translation: CSEGTGEGYTF.

The rearrangement uses TRBV30 and TRBJ2-7; 7 bases map to TRBD1. After removal of 4 bases from V and 6 bases from J, the junction contained 12 bases not matched to a gene. CDR1 and CDR2 from the germline V gene are GTSNPN and SVGIG (reference sequence). The CDR3 has 14 amino acids. CDR3 DNA sequence: TGTGCCTGGATCGCGACAGGGCAAGTTGGCGAGCAGTACTTC. This encodes CAWIATGQVGEQYF.

V usage is TRBV30 and J usage is TRBJ2-2; D may be TRBD2 (6 bases). V shed 2 bases and J shed 7 bases, with 11 bases lying between them. The germline V gene has CDR1 GTSNPN and CDR2 SVGIG (reference sequence). This CDR3 has 13 residues. Here the CDR3 DNA reads TGTGCCTGGAGTAGGTGGGGGGACGGGGAGCTGTTTTTT. Encoded protein: CAWSRWGDGELFF.

The chain employs TRBV6-6 and TRBJ2-7; a weak D match, TRBD1 (7 bases). Germline V lookup: CDR1 MNHNY, CDR2 SVGAGI (reference sequence). The CDR3 runs 13 residues. V shed 8 bases and J shed 2 bases, with 13 bases lying between them. The CDR3 sequence is CASRGTETYEQYF. Written as DNA, the CDR3 is TGTGCCAGCCGGGGGACAGAAACCTACGAGCAGTACTTC.

The chain joins TRBV30 to TRBJ1-2, with 7 bases lining up with TRBD1. This CDR3 is 15 amino acids long. Germline loops: CDR1 GTSNPN, CDR2 SVGIG (reference sequence). V lost 0 bases and J lost 8; bases outside the gene matches: 12. For the CDR3, the DNA is TGTGCCTGGAGTGTACGCCTCAGGGGGACGGGGGGCTACACCTTC. Translation gives CAWSVRLRGTGGYTF.

The chain carries TRBV15 and TRBJ1-1, with a tentative D call TRBD1 (6 bases). This CDR3 is built from 16 residues. Germline V lookup: CDR1 LNHNV, CDR2 YYDKDF (reference sequence). Trimming removed 0 bases from V and 0 bases from J, with 11 bases in between. CDR3 DNA: TGTGCCACCAGCAGAGATTACTGGACAGTGAACACTGAAGCTTTCTTT. Translating it yields CATSRDYWTVNTEAFF. The full variable domain, with the rest looked up from reference TRBV15 and TRBJ1-1, is DAMVIQNPRYQVTQFGKPVTLSCSQTLNHNVMYWYQQKSSQAPKLLFHYYDKDFNNEADTPDNFQSRRPNTSFCFLDIRSPGLGDTAMYLCATSRDYWTVNTEAFFGQGTRLTVV.

This clone was counted a single time. This chain links TRBV18 with TRBJ2-6, with 8 bases fitting TRBD1. The CDR3 is made up of 19 amino acids. The germline V gene has CDR1 KGHSH and CDR2 LQKENI. Trimming cost V 0 bases and J 0 bases; bases outside gene matches: 7. CDR3 residues: CASSPPRTGLISGANVLTF. The CDR3 DNA is TGTGCCAGCTCACCACCTAGGACAGGGCTTATCTCTGGGGCCAACGTCCTGACTTTC.

This clone occurred once. The chain is built from TRBV7-2 and TRBJ2-7, with 9 bases aligning to TRBD1. Germline assignment: CDR1 SGHTA and CDR2 FQGNSA. This CDR3 is built from 15 residues. The V gene end was trimmed by 5 bases and the J gene end by 2 bases; junction bases not matched to a gene: 7. DNA of the CDR3: TGTGCCAGCAGCCAACGGACAGGGGAACCCTACGAGCAGTACTTC. Residues: CASSQRTGEPYEQYF. The full variable domain, rest sourced from reference TRBV7-2 and TRBJ2-7, is GAGVSQSPSNKVTEKGKDVELRCDPISGHTALYWYRQSLGQGLEFLIYFQGNSAPDKSGLPSDRFSAERTGGSVSTLTIQRTQQEDSAVYLCASSQRTGEPYEQYFGPGTRLTVT.